The rows below give T cell receptor beta chains drawn from one sample of a study of blood T cell repertoires in COVID-19. TCRdb's table, derived via immunoSEQ multiplex PCR, lists solely in-frame clones and lacks some. The table has 400,000 to 500,000 clones, nearly 90% seen once. Source material: PBMCs or T cells enriched from blood (not recorded which). These receptors came from a woman aged 18-35 years who had been exposed to COVID-19. CDR3s include the opening cysteine and the closing phenylalanine or tryptophan. A D gene is named only where the DNA matches it firmly. Clone size is not always given. Where it is, it says once, few, many or a class for expanded clones.

>TRBJ1-6|TRBV19|-|TRBD1
CASSRGQGRDSPLHF
TGTGCCAGTAGTAGGGGACAGGGAAGAGATTCACCCCTCCACTTT
>TRBJ1-1|TRBV4-1|-|-
CASSPYIGDTEAFF
TGCGCCAGCAGCCCCTATATCGGGGACACTGAAGCTTTCTTT
>TRBJ1-2|TRBV12-3/TRBV12-4|-|-
CASSRSMNYGYTF
TGTGCCAGCAGCAGATCAATGAACTATGGCTACACCTTC
>TRBJ2-7|TRBV9|-|TRBD1
CASSPPGGQGSYEQYF
TGTGCCAGCAGCCCCCCCGGGGGACAGGGTTCCTACGAGCAGTACTTC
>TRBJ1-1|TRBV14|once|-
CASSQGRDNMNTEAFF
TGTGCCAGCAGCCAAGGCCGGGACAACATGAACACTGAAGCTTTCTTT
>TRBJ1-2|TRBV28|-|-
CASSRTGNYGYTF
TGTGCCAGCAGTCGGACGGGGAACTATGGCTACACCTTC
>TRBJ1-4|TRBV28|few|-
CATKEAGSAEKLFF
TGTGCCACCAAGGAGGCAGGTTCCGCGGAAAAACTGTTTTTT
>TRBJ2-5|TRBV7-2|-|-
CASSRVGGPQETQYF
TGTGCCAGCAGTAGGGTTGGAGGGCCTCAAGAGACCCAGTACTTC
>TRBJ2-1|TRBV18|-|-
CASSPPAGWRDEQFF
TGTGCCAGCTCACCGCCGGCGGGGTGGAGGGATGAGCAGTTCTTC
>TRBJ2-7|TRBV25-1|-|TRBD1
CASSFGQGYEQYF
TGTGCCAGCAGCTTCGGACAGGGGTACGAGCAGTACTTC
>TRBJ1-6|TRBV5-6|-|TRBD1
CASSPTGQYNSPLHF
TGTGCCAGCAGCCCTACGGGACAGTATAATTCACCCCTCCACTTT
>TRBJ2-1|TRBV4-2|-|TRBD2
CASSVPIAGGLYNEQFF
TGTGCCAGCAGCGTCCCGATAGCGGGGGGTCTTTACAATGAGCAGTTCTTC
>TRBJ1-2|TRBV6-5|-|-
CASNQGSWGLYGYTF
TGTGCCAGCAATCAGGGCTCTTGGGGGCTCTATGGCTACACCTTC
>TRBJ2-7|TRBV9|once|-
CASSVGHSSPNYEQYF
TGTGCCAGCAGCGTAGGTCACAGTTCCCCAAACTACGAGCAGTACTTC
>TRBJ1-5|TRBV6-1|-|-
CASSEVPGALYSNQPQHF
TGTGCCAGCAGTGAAGTGCCAGGGGCCCTATATAGCAATCAGCCCCAGCATTTT
>TRBJ2-7|TRBV27|-|TRBD1
CASRQPGQGVDEQYF
TGTGCCAGCAGACAACCGGGACAGGGAGTCGACGAGCAGTACTTC
>TRBJ1-1|TRBV15|-|-
CATSRAGSEAFF
TGTGCCACCAGCAGAGCAGGGTCTGAAGCTTTCTTT
>TRBJ2-1|TRBV27|-|TRBD2
CASSPSILARTSSYNEQFF
TGTGCCAGCAGTCCCTCAATCCTAGCGCGGACTAGCTCCTACAATGAGCAGTTCTTC
>TRBJ1-2|TRBV4-2|-|-
CASSLHPDSNYGYTF
TGTGCCAGCAGCCTCCACCCCGACAGTAACTATGGCTACACCTTC
>TRBJ2-7|TRBV2|-|-
CASRAGRDFIYEQYF
TGTGCCAGCAGGGCCGGACGGGACTTTATTTACGAGCAGTACTTC
>TRBJ2-1|TRBV2|-|TRBD2
CASSGGLAGQFF
TGTGCCAGCAGTGGGGGACTAGCCGGACAGTTCTTC
>TRBJ1-1|TRBV9|-|-
CASSTRSANTEAFF
TGTGCCAGCAGCACCAGGTCCGCGAACACTGAAGCTTTCTTT
>TRBJ2-1|TRBV9|-|TRBD2
CASSVSSGGYNEQFF
TGTGCCAGCAGCGTATCTAGCGGGGGTTACAATGAGCAGTTCTTC
>TRBJ1-3|TRBV5-6|-|TRBD1
CASSLTPDRSSGNTIYF
TGTGCCAGCAGCTTAACCCCGGACAGGAGCTCTGGAAACACCATATATTTT
>TRBJ1-5|TRBV30|-|-
CAWRAPSVNQPQHF
TGTGCCTGGAGGGCCCCCTCTGTTAATCAGCCCCAGCATTTT
>TRBJ1-6|TRBV28|-|-
CASSLSENREDSPLHF
TGTGCCAGCAGTTTATCCGAGAACAGGGAAGATTCACCCCTCCACTTT
>TRBJ2-7|TRBV6-5|-|-
CASNRPGTYEQYF
TGTGCCAGCAATCGTCCAGGGACCTACGAGCAGTACTTC
>TRBJ2-2|TRBV21-1|-|-
CASSKLYMRGITGELFF
TGTGCCAGCAGCAAATTATATATGCGAGGAATCACCGGGGAGCTGTTTTTT
>TRBJ1-1|TRBV12-3/TRBV12-4|few|-
CASSLSQYTEAFF
TGTGCCAGCAGTTTATCACAGTACACTGAAGCTTTCTTT
>TRBJ2-7|TRBV19|-|-
CASRMTRSYEQYF
TGTGCCAGTCGGATGACACGATCCTACGAGCAGTACTTC
>TRBJ2-7|TRBV7-9|-|TRBD1
CASSSGQGANEQYF
TGTGCCAGCAGCTCGGGACAGGGGGCAAACGAGCAGTACTTC
>TRBJ2-5|TRBV3-1/TRBV3-2|medium-sized|-
CASSQVRLVTQETQYF
TGTGCCAGCAGCCAAGTCCGACTAGTTACCCAAGAGACCCAGTACTTC
>TRBJ2-7|TRBV5-1|-|-
CASSLGSTYEQYF
TGCGCCAGCAGCTTGGGTTCAACCTACGAGCAGTACTTC
>TRBJ2-7|TRBV5-1|once|TRBD1
CASSWKGTGSEQYF
TGCGCCAGCAGCTGGAAAGGGACAGGGAGCGAGCAGTACTTC
>TRBJ2-7|TRBV18|-|-
CASSPTTARDIYEQYF
TGTGCCAGCTCACCGACCACCGCCAGGGATATCTACGAGCAGTACTTC
>TRBJ2-1|TRBV6-2/TRBV6-3|-|TRBD2
CASSEREAPNEQFF
TGTGCCAGCAGTGAGCGGGAGGCCCCCAATGAGCAGTTCTTC